This T cell receptor beta chain was sequenced in a study of CD4 T cells in lung cancer (dated by TCRdb to the late 2010s). Context from the whole study: To find responses to candidate mutation-encoded neoepitopes, the study screened blood T cells from NSCLC patients and isolated neoantigen-specific CD4+ T-cell clones and TCRs. A few patients undergoing curative-intent resections for stage I-III non-small cell lung cancer provided the tumor and non-adjacent lung tissue. Lung adenocarcinoma or squamous cell carcinoma was present in the resected patients, who were aged 60 to 69 at blood donation and were mostly former smokers. Treatments received by the patients before blood donation included platinum chemotherapy, and some patients received nivolumab or pembrolizumab. The frequency of neoantigen-specific clonotypes in tumor resections, non-adjacent lung and cultured T-cell products was followed using TCRB deep sequencing. General study outcomes and caveats: Rather than memory responses to the cancer, some blood-derived responses might reflect cross-reactivity or in vitro priming of naive T cells.

The library relied on the immunoSEQ multiplex PCR assay. DNA was isolated with Qiagen DNeasy or QIAamp micro DNA kits and TCRB sequenced with the Adaptive Biotechnology human TCRB sequencing kit. TCRB libraries were sequenced on an Illumina MiSeq. As for the authors' bioinformatics: TCRB sequence data were analyzed with the kit provider's software, and tumor enrichment of clonotype templates was tested with Fisher's exact test. TCRdb limited this immuneACCESS table to in-frame rearrangements with V and J called. A share of clones is missing; checked studies link under half to unresolved V genes, and the rest is unexplained. The DNA gave D and trimming, while V, J and clone size come from that table. For this sample there are about 10,000 clones; roughly three fifths appear just once. The top ten constitute roughly 14% of the sample. To note about this clone: Its target antigen remains unknown. Per-base quality was not reported, and no clone a single base away is much larger than it.

Non-adjacent lung tissue was taken as far as possible from the malignant lesion, at least 3 cm away, from the same resection. Sequencing was carried out using normal lung tissue taken away from the tumor. The source is a man aged 55 to 70 with non-small cell lung cancer.

This receptor carries the CDR3 CASISYRFMNTEAFF. The bases read TGTGCCAGCATTAGCTACAGGTTCATGAACACTGAAGCTTTCTTT. This receptor chain uses TRBV6-5 and TRBJ1-1; TRBD1 is a possible D gene, resting on 5 matching bases. Taken from the germline V gene, the CDR1 and CDR2 loops are MNHEY and SVGAGI. V is pared back by 7 bases and J by 0 bases, with 15 bases lying between the germline termini. The CDR3, from cysteine to phenylalanine, totals 15 residues. Solely the CDR3 DNA is kept, with 45 bases framed from the first base.